These 31 T cell receptor beta chains were sequenced from one sample in a study of control samples from healthy donors and cancer patients. Clones were sequenced by immunoSEQ multiplex PCR, and TCRdb holds only the in-frame ones, with some missing. This sample has some 70,000 clones, with 83% found just once. Sequencing was performed on blood. The receptors were gathered from a man in his fifties or sixties in good health.

The CDR3 sequence is CSVTLLGENTEAFF. In DNA, the CDR3 is TGCAGCGTTACTCTCCTGGGCGAAAACACTGAAGCTTTCTTT. V usage is TRBV29-1 and J usage is TRBJ1-1, with D unclear. CDR1 is SQVTM, CDR2 ANQGSEA, per germline. Trimming shortened V by 5 bases and J by 2 bases, and 15 bases separated the two germline ends. There are 14 residues in the CDR3.

The chain couples TRBV10-1 to TRBJ2-3; D might be TRBD2 (7 bases). Trimming pared 2 bases from V and 5 bases from J, leaving 17 bases between. CDR1 and CDR2 (germline): WNHNN, SYGVQD (reference sequence). The CDR3 spans 16 residues. CDR3 in DNA: TGCGCCAGCAGTGAGGCAACGGGGGGCGGGAAAGATACGCAGTATTTT. The encoded protein is CASSEATGGGKDTQYF.

This clone has a single count. The V gene is TRBV6-6, the J gene TRBJ2-7, with 10 bases lining up with TRBD1. Germline-derived CDR1 and CDR2 are MNHNY and SVGAGI (reference sequence). The CDR3 runs to 13 residues. Losses at the gene ends were 10 bases for V and 4 bases for J; bases not matched to a gene: 7. DNA for the CDR3: TGTGCCATCCAGACAGGGGGCAAGTACGAGCAGTACTTC. This gives the protein CAIQTGGKYEQYF.

This sequence joins TRBV4-1 and TRBJ2-1; either TRBD1 or TRBD2 may fit D (5 bases each). Germline CDR1 and CDR2: MGHRA and YSYEKL. V was clipped by 0 bases and J by 0 bases, with 15 bases between them. There are 18 residues in the CDR3. As DNA, the CDR3 is TGCGCCAGCAGCCAAGATATCGGGGCTAGGAGCTCCTACAATGAGCAGTTCTTC. Its translation: CASSQDIGARSSYNEQFF.

The rearrangement uses TRBV28 and TRBJ1-5; tentatively, D is TRBD1 (5 bases). V shed 6 bases and J shed 4 bases, with 16 bases lying between them. CDR1 and CDR2 from the germline V gene are MDHEN and SYDVKM. This CDR3 region has 15 residues. CDR3 in amino acids: CASSGGGGPNQPQHF. Written as DNA, the CDR3 is TGTGCCAGCAGCGGCGGCGGGGGACCTAATCAGCCCCAGCATTTT.

The chain links TRBV5-6 to TRBJ1-2; possible D gene TRBD1, 6 bases. The CDR3 is made up of 15 amino acids. V was pared by 3 bases and J by 3 bases, with 15 bases between. Germline V lookup: CDR1 SGHDT, CDR2 YYEEEE. CDR3 residues: CASSSAQGGYYGYTF. The CDR3 nucleotides read TGTGCCAGCAGCTCGGCACAGGGCGGGTACTATGGCTACACCTTC.

The chain recombines TRBV19 with TRBJ2-7, with D possibly TRBD2 on 5 matching bases. The germline gives CDR1 LNHDA, CDR2 SQIVND (reference sequence). Trimming took off 4 bases at V and 3 bases at J, with 10 bases between the two ends. There are 13 residues in the CDR3. The CDR3 nucleotides are TGTGCCAGTAGTACAGCGGCTGTCTACGAGCAGTACTTC. Its protein is CASSTAAVYEQYF.

The chain has TRBV27 and TRBJ2-3; a possible D gene is TRBD2 (5 bases). The CDR3 loop spans 12 amino acids. Germline V gene data show CDR1 as MNHEY and CDR2 as SMNVEV (reference sequence). V dropped 0 bases and J dropped 7 bases, with 5 bases sitting between them. CDR3 in DNA: TGTGCCAGCAGTTTATCCGGGAATACGCAGTATTTT. It translates to CASSLSGNTQYF.

This rearrangement joins TRBV6-2 or TRBV6-3 to TRBJ1-4; 7 bases line up with TRBD1. The CDR3 has 18 residues. V lost 5 bases to trimming and J lost 1 base; unmatched junction nucleotides: 13. CDR1 is MNHEY and CDR2 is SVGEGT in the germline V gene. CDR3 protein: CASSPGQSFRGTNEKLFF. In nucleotides, the CDR3 is TGTGCCAGCAGTCCGGGACAGAGTTTTCGTGGAACTAATGAAAAACTGTTTTTT.

The chain uses TRBV24-1 and TRBJ2-1; TRBD1 matches at 7 bases. V shed 1 base and J 2 bases; nucleotides not matched to a gene: 4. The CDR3 has 16 residues. Germline V gives CDR1 KGHDR, CDR2 SFDVKD. The CDR3 region is CATSDFQGQAYNEQFF. The DNA of the CDR3 is TGTGCCACCAGTGATTTCCAAGGACAGGCCTACAATGAGCAGTTCTTC.

This chain connects TRBV28 to TRBJ2-7, with 10 bases that match TRBD1. V trimming: 10 bases; J trimming: 3 bases; junction bases outside the gene matches: 9. The CDR3 is 14 amino acids. In germline, CDR1 is MDHEN, CDR2 SYDVKM. CDR3 residues: CATKTGTGDYEQYF. Here the CDR3 DNA reads TGTGCCACAAAAACCGGGACAGGGGACTACGAGCAGTACTTC.

This clone appeared once. The rearrangement joins TRBV11-1 to TRBJ2-7, with D perhaps assigned TRBD1 or TRBD2 (6 bases each). This CDR3 comprises 16 residues. The ends were cut back, 5 bases at V and 1 base at J, with 18 bases in the middle. Germline V lookup: CDR1 SGHAT, CDR2 FQDESV (reference sequence). The CDR3 loop reads CASSIGYQGGSYEQYF. The CDR3 DNA is TGTGCCAGCAGCATAGGGTATCAAGGGGGGTCCTACGAGCAGTACTTC.

In DNA, the CDR3 is TGTGCCAGCCGTCAAGCTGGGGACCGTCAGCCCCAGCATTTT. Encoded protein: CASRQAGDRQPQHF. This chain connects TRBV19 to TRBJ1-5; D is possibly TRBD1 (5 bases). This CDR3 contains 14 residues. CDR1 is LNHDA and CDR2 is SQIVND in the germline V gene (reference sequence). Trimming took off 9 bases at V and 6 bases at J, with 18 bases between the two ends. The full variable domain, completed using reference TRBV19 and TRBJ1-5, is DGGITQSPKYLFRKEGQNVTLSCEQNLNHDAMYWYRQDPGQGLRLIYYSQIVNDFQKGDIAEGYSVSREKKESFPLTVTSAQKNPTAFYLCASRQAGDRQPQHFGDGTRLSIL.

The rearrangement uses TRBV29-1 and TRBJ2-1; perhaps TRBD2 as D (5 bases). Germline CDR1 reads SQVTM; CDR2 reads ANQGSEA. V was pared by 7 bases and J by 0 bases, with 10 bases between. The CDR3 is 13 residues long. The CDR3 DNA is TGCAGCGGAGCGGAGAGCTCCTACAATGAGCAGTTCTTC. Translating it yields CSGAESSYNEQFF.

V is TRBV4-3 and J is TRBJ2-2; D unresolved. The germline V gene encodes CDR1 LGHNA and CDR2 YSLEER. The CDR3 length is 17 residues. The germline V and J ends were trimmed by 0 bases and 1 base, with 12 bases remaining between them. This CDR3 reads CASSQDRSDLNTGELFF. The CDR3 DNA reads TGCGCCAGCAGCCAAGATAGGAGCGACTTGAACACCGGGGAGCTGTTTTTT.

There are a few counts of this clone. V gene TRBV27 combines with J gene TRBJ1-4; 8 positions match TRBD1. Unmatched junction bases numbered 9, after V lost 5 bases and J lost 4 bases. Germline V CDR1 and CDR2: MNHEY, SMNVEV (reference sequence). The CDR3 is 16 residues long. CDR3 loop: CASSRQGAHVNEKLFF. The CDR3 DNA is TGTGCCAGCAGTCGGCAGGGGGCGCATGTTAATGAAAAACTGTTTTTT.

The chain is built from TRBV5-1 and TRBJ2-5, with TRBD1 matching 8 bases. The V and J ends lost 4 bases and 2 bases, in that order; junction bases with no gene match: 7. The CDR3 is 15 residues long. In germline, CDR1 is SGHRS, CDR2 YFSETQ. CDR3 region: CASSTLQGGQETQYF. In nucleotides, the CDR3 is TGCGCCAGCAGCACCCTACAGGGGGGTCAAGAGACCCAGTACTTC.

This rearrangement joins TRBV4-1 to TRBJ2-1, with 8 bases identical to TRBD2. Germline assignment: CDR1 MGHRA and CDR2 YSYEKL. The CDR3 runs to 12 residues. V dropped 2 bases and J dropped 15; count of bases not matched to a gene: 6. The CDR3 bases are TGCGCCAGCAGCCAATTAGCGGGATATCGGTTCTTC. As protein: CASSQLAGYRFF.

This clone came up once. This chain joins TRBV7-9 and TRBJ2-3, with D possibly TRBD2 on 6 matching bases. Trimming removed 1 base from V and 4 bases from J, with 9 bases in between. The CDR3 sequence is 14 residues long. CDR1 and CDR2 (germline): SEHNR, FQNEAQ (reference sequence). CDR3 amino acids: CASSLGTTPDTQYF. Written as DNA, the CDR3 is TGTGCCAGCAGCTTAGGGACTACCCCAGATACGCAGTATTTT. Using reference TRBV7-9 and TRBJ2-3 for the parts outside the CDR3, the full variable domain is DTGVSQNPRHKITKRGQNVTFRCDPISEHNRLYWYRQTLGQGPEFLTYFQNEAQLEKSRLLSDRFSAERPKGSFSTLEIQRTEQGDSAMYLCASSLGTTPDTQYFGPGTRLTVL.

V and J are TRBV7-9 and TRBJ1-2; D is unclear. The CDR3 totals 16 residues. Germline CDR1 reads SEHNR; CDR2 reads FQNEAQ (reference sequence). Between the trimmed V and J ends, which lost 1 base and 2 bases, there was a span of 14 bases. The CDR3 sequence is CASSLDGRTTNYGYTF. The CDR3 DNA reads TGTGCCAGCAGCTTAGACGGCAGAACCACCAACTATGGCTACACCTTC.

The chain has TRBV15 and TRBJ1-1; D unresolved. The CDR3 has 13 amino acids. Between the trimmed V and J ends, which lost 0 bases and 8 bases, there was a span of 10 bases. In germline, CDR1 is LNHNV, CDR2 YYDKDF (reference sequence). The CDR3: CATSRDYREEAFF. The CDR3 bases are TGTGCCACCAGCAGAGATTATAGGGAAGAAGCTTTCTTT.

The genes are TRBV12-3 or TRBV12-4 and TRBJ2-1, with D unclear. The CDR3 runs 13 residues. Between the trimmed V and J ends, which lost 3 bases and 5 bases, there was a span of 8 bases. The CDR3 DNA sequence: TGTGCCAGCAGTTTCCAGCCCAACAATGAGCAGTTCTTC. It is translated as CASSFQPNNEQFF.

Comment on this clone: This specimen includes other DNA sequences encoding the same CDR3. This sequence joins TRBV11-2 and TRBJ1-2; 9 bases are shared with TRBD1. The germline gives CDR1 SGHAT, CDR2 FQNNGV. V lost 0 bases to trimming and J lost 8 bases; unmatched junction nucleotides: 10. The CDR3 sequence is 16 residues long. In DNA, the CDR3 is TGTGCCAGCAGCTTAGATACTACAGGGGGCATTGGCGGCTACACCTTC. Its protein product is CASSLDTTGGIGGYTF.

This chain joins TRBV6-4 and TRBJ2-2; 7 bases fit TRBD1. The CDR3 spans 14 residues. Germline CDR1 and CDR2: MRHNA and SNTAGT. V trimming: 4 bases; J trimming: 3 bases; junction bases outside the gene matches: 2. CDR3 amino acids: CASSGDRDTGELFF. The CDR3 region has the DNA TGTGCCAGCAGTGGAGACAGGGACACCGGGGAGCTGTTTTTT.

The chain carries TRBV7-2 and TRBJ2-3; D is perhaps TRBD2 (5 bases). Trimming cost V 5 bases and J 4 bases, with 10 bases left between them. CDR1 and CDR2 from the germline V gene are SGHTA and FQGNSA. This CDR3 spans 13 amino acids. DNA for the CDR3: TGTGCCAGCAGCCTCGGGATCCCAGATACGCAGTATTTT. It codes for CASSLGIPDTQYF.

This chain uses TRBV7-2 with TRBJ2-2; D gene uncertain. Germline V lookup: CDR1 SGHTA, CDR2 FQGNSA. V dropped 5 bases and J dropped 4 bases, with 11 bases sitting between them. This CDR3 contains 14 residues. The CDR3 DNA reads as TGTGCCAGCAGCCTCCAAGGGCCCACCGGGGAGCTGTTTTTT. It encodes CASSLQGPTGELFF. The full variable domain, completed using reference TRBV7-2 and TRBJ2-2, is GAGVSQSPSNKVTEKGKDVELRCDPISGHTALYWYRQSLGQGLEFLIYFQGNSAPDKSGLPSDRFSAERTGGSVSTLTIQRTQQEDSAVYLCASSLQGPTGELFFGEGSRLTVL.

The gene calls are TRBV6-1 and TRBJ2-2; D is possibly TRBD2 (5 bases). The germline CDR1 and CDR2 sequences are MNHNS and SASEGT. V was clipped by 2 bases and J by 6 bases, with 13 bases between them. The CDR3 has 15 residues. The CDR3, as DNA: TGTGCCAGCAGTGAATCTTCGGGGTTGTCCGGGGAGCTGTTTTTT. This sequence encodes CASSESSGLSGELFF.

The J gene is TRBJ1-6, the V gene TRBV7-2; D unclear. The CDR3 runs 14 residues. In germline, CDR1 is SGHTA, CDR2 FQGNSA. Trimming removed 5 bases at V and 3 bases at J, with 8 bases between. Written as DNA, the CDR3 is TGTGCCAGCAGCCCCCCCAGCTATAATTCACCCCTCCACTTT. Its protein product is CASSPPSYNSPLHF.

The chain uses TRBV9 and TRBJ2-1; 8 bases fit TRBD2. Unmatched junction bases numbered 3, after V lost 1 base and J lost 6 bases. This CDR3 region has 14 residues. Germline V gene lookup returns CDR1 SGDLS and CDR2 YYNGEE. The CDR3 loop is CASSVTGLGNEQFF. The CDR3 DNA sequence: TGTGCCAGCAGCGTAACGGGACTAGGCAATGAGCAGTTCTTC.

The rearrangement joins TRBV28 to TRBJ2-2; 14 positions match TRBD2. The CDR3 runs 17 residues. After removal of 8 bases from V and 7 bases from J, the junction contained 12 bases not matched to a gene. CDR1 and CDR2 (germline): MDHEN, SYDVKM. Written as DNA, the CDR3 is TGTGCCAGCGAACAGACTAGCGGGAGGGCCTTTGGCGGGGAGCTGTTTTTT. Translation gives CASEQTSGRAFGGELFF.

The gene calls are TRBV4-1 and TRBJ1-5; D is perhaps TRBD1 (6 bases). The ends were cut back, 0 bases at V and 4 bases at J, with 19 bases in the middle. CDR1 is MGHRA, CDR2 YSYEKL, per germline. The CDR3 consists of 18 residues. The CDR3 DNA reads TGCGCCAGCAGCCAAGATGGGGCAGGGGCTTCGCTTAATCAGCCCCAGCATTTT. It yields the protein CASSQDGAGASLNQPQHF.